A single sample is the source of the 26 T cell receptor beta chains below, sequenced in a study of T cells after yellow fever vaccination. Via MiXCR, TCRdb re-called the 5' RACE reads, giving one row per CDR3 protein. The table records roughly 240,000 distinct CDR3 sequences, 5.5% to 8.5% of them present only once. The sample consisted of CD4+ T cells sorted from PBMCs, taken on the day of the yellow fever booster vaccination. The origin of the receptors is a man aged 25-40 years who received the YFV17D yellow fever vaccine.

This clonotype was seen only a few times. V is TRBV20-1 and J is TRBJ2-1; D call uncertain. The CDR3 extends over 15 amino acids. Per germline, CDR1 DFQATT and CDR2 SNEGSKA (reference sequence). Between the trimmed V and J ends, which lost 3 bases and 7 bases, there was a span of 19 bases. CDR3 in DNA: TGCAGTGCTAGTAGGCCCCCCCACTGGGATAATGAGCAGTTCTTC. Its translation is CSASRPPHWDNEQFF.

V usage is TRBV21-1 and J usage is TRBJ2-7; the DNA was not compared with TRBD1, the D call given in the table. TRBV21-1 is given as a pseudogene. This CDR3 is built from 16 residues. CDR3 amino acids: CASSKGGGRGWDEEYF. In nucleotides, the CDR3 is TGTGCCAGCAGCAAAGGAGGAGGCAGGGGATGGGACGAGGAGTACTTC.

As concerns this clonotype: This may come from a read error, since a much larger clone is one base off. The chain uses TRBV6-2 or TRBV6-3 and TRBJ2-2, with D hard to call. Germline CDR1 and CDR2: MNHEY and SVGEGT. This CDR3 contains 12 residues. V was trimmed by 6 bases and J by 4 bases, leaving 6 bases between them. CDR3 residues: CASSRTTGELFF. Here the CDR3 DNA reads TGTGCCAGCAGCCGGACCACCGGGGAGCTGTTTTTT.

This clonotype was detected ten times or more. The chain employs TRBV6-2 or TRBV6-3 and TRBJ2-1; D might be TRBD2 (6 bases). In germline, CDR1 is MNHEY, CDR2 SVGEGT. This CDR3 spans 12 amino acids. V was cut by 6 bases and J by 10 bases, with 13 bases left in between. The CDR3 DNA follows: TGTGCCAGCAGCCCACAGCGGGCCGAGCAGTTCTTC. It yields the protein CASSPQRAEQFF.

The CDR3 DNA sequence: TGCAGTGCTCTAACGCCCTTAGCGGGAGCGCGGAATGAGCAGTTCTTC. It encodes CSALTPLAGARNEQFF. The rearrangement joins TRBV20-1 to TRBJ2-1; 9 bases agree with TRBD2. The CDR3 has 16 amino acids. V trimming: 5 bases; J trimming: 7 bases; junction bases outside the gene matches: 15. Germline CDR1 reads DFQATT; CDR2 reads SNEGSKA (reference sequence).

This clonotype came up many times. The CDR3 DNA is TGTGCCAGCAGCCCGGGACAGGGGCTGATCAATGAGCAGTTCTTC. This sequence encodes CASSPGQGLINEQFF. This chain joins TRBV7-2 and TRBJ2-1; TRBD1 aligns across 10 bases. The junction had 7 bases not matched to a gene; V was cut back by 5 bases and J by 6 bases. This CDR3 contains 15 residues. CDR1 is SGHTA and CDR2 is FQGNSA in the germline V gene.

This clonotype was counted only a few times. The rearrangement joins TRBV15 to TRBJ2-5; the match to TRBD2 covers 10 bases. This CDR3 has 17 residues. Germline-derived CDR1 and CDR2 are LNHNV and YYDKDF (reference sequence). Losses at the gene ends were 0 bases for V and 4 bases for J; bases not matched to a gene: 8. DNA of the CDR3: TGTGCCACCAGCAGAGATCGTGAACTAGCGGGACGAGAGACCCAGTACTTC. It specifies CATSRDRELAGRETQYF.

V is TRBV10-1 and J is TRBJ2-5; tentative D call: TRBD2 (5 bases). CDR1 is WNHNN and CDR2 is SYGVQD in the germline V gene (reference sequence). This CDR3 comprises 15 residues. The V end lost 3 bases, the J end lost 5 bases, and 16 bases lay between the germline ends. The CDR3 region is CASSDPGILGETQYF. The CDR3 nucleotides read TGCGCCAGCAGTGATCCCGGGATATTGGGGGAGACCCAGTACTTC.

In DNA, the CDR3 is TGCAGTGCTAGTTTGGTGGATACGCAGTATTTT. Encoded protein: CSASLVDTQYF. This chain uses TRBV20-1 with TRBJ2-3; unclear D gene. This CDR3 is built from 11 residues. Trimming pared 3 bases from V and 6 bases from J, leaving 7 bases between. Germline-derived CDR1 and CDR2 are DFQATT and SNEGSKA (reference sequence).

The genes are TRBV5-1 and TRBJ2-7; 11 nucleotides agree with TRBD2. Germline V CDR1 and CDR2: SGHRS, YFSETQ. The CDR3 totals 18 residues. V gave up 3 bases and J gave up 1 base; unmatched junction bases: 12. The CDR3 loop is CASSYAYQLAGESYEQYF. CDR3 coding DNA: TGCGCCAGCAGCTATGCGTACCAACTAGCGGGAGAATCCTACGAGCAGTACTTC.

This clonotype turned up a few times. The chain uses TRBV4-2 and TRBJ2-3; 13 bases are shared with TRBD2. In germline, CDR1 is LGHNA, CDR2 YNFKEQ. The CDR3 consists of 17 residues. Trimming took 0 bases from V and 2 from J; bases not matched to a gene: 2. The CDR3 protein is CASSQEGLAGDTDTQYF. CDR3 nucleotide sequence: TGTGCCAGCAGCCAAGAAGGACTAGCGGGAGACACAGATACGCAGTATTTT.

There are many counts of this clonotype. The chain employs TRBV5-6 and TRBJ2-7, with 14 bases identical to TRBD2. There are 17 residues in the CDR3. The germline CDR1 and CDR2 sequences are SGHDT and YYEEEE. Germline trimming cut 5 bases from V and 2 bases from J; bases unmatched to any gene: 9. In DNA form, the CDR3 reads TGTGCCAGCAGTTCCGGGACTAGCGGGAGTAGGACCTACGAGCAGTACTTC. This translates into CASSSGTSGSRTYEQYF.

This clonotype was counted many times. The genes are TRBV3-1 and TRBJ2-5; no firm D call. Trimming left V 4 bases short and J 5 bases short, with 11 bases between. Per germline, CDR1 LGHDT and CDR2 YNNKEL (reference sequence). The CDR3 has 13 residues. Here the CDR3 reads CASSLDPRETQYF. The CDR3 nucleotides are TGTGCCAGCAGCCTAGACCCGCGGGAGACCCAGTACTTC.

This clonotype was seen ten or more times. The chain is built from TRBV10-3 and TRBJ1-2; D remains ambiguous. V lost 1 base to trimming and J lost 6 bases, with 12 bases between them. The CDR3 has 14 amino acids. Germline V CDR1 and CDR2: ENHRY, SYGVKD. CDR3 DNA sequence: TGTGCCATCAGTGAGTGGCAGAATAGCAATGGCTACACCTTC. It is translated as CAISEWQNSNGYTF.

This clonotype was recorded a few times. V is TRBV7-9 and J is TRBJ2-7; the D call may be TRBD1 or TRBD2 (5 bases each). Germline CDR1 SEHNR, CDR2 FQNEAQ (reference sequence). The ends were cut back, 8 bases at V and 4 bases at J, with 12 bases in the middle. This CDR3 region has 12 residues. CDR3 amino acids: CASGRGEYEQYF. The DNA of the CDR3 is TGTGCCAGCGGGCGAGGGGAATACGAGCAGTACTTC. The full variable domain, in which reference TRBV7-9 and TRBJ2-7 provide the parts outside the CDR3, is DTGVSQNPRHKITKRGQNVTFRCDPISEHNRLYWYRQTLGQGPEFLTYFQNEAQLEKSRLLSDRFSAERPKGSFSTLEIQRTEQGDSAMYLCASGRGEYEQYFGPGTRLTVT.

V and J are TRBV7-2 and TRBJ2-1; weak D call: TRBD1 (5 bases). The V gene's germline CDR1 is SGHTA and CDR2 FQGNSA. The CDR3 loop spans 15 amino acids. V shed 2 bases and J shed 5 bases, with 13 bases lying between them. This chain's CDR3 is CASSLSRAVHNEQFF. The CDR3 DNA sequence: TGTGCCAGCAGCTTATCCAGGGCGGTCCACAATGAGCAGTTCTTC.

This clonotype was counted only a few times. V gene TRBV20-1 combines with J gene TRBJ2-2, with 7 nucleotides matching TRBD2. Germline V gene lookup returns CDR1 DFQATT and CDR2 SNEGSKA (reference sequence). CDR3 size: 15 residues. V gave up 1 base and J gave up 2 bases; unmatched junction bases: 4. CDR3 DNA sequence: TGCAGTGCTAGAGTTGGCGGGAGTAACACCGGGGAGCTGTTTTTT. This encodes CSARVGGSNTGELFF.

The CDR3 DNA sequence: TGTGCCTGGAGAAAGCGAGGGCATTTT. Translation gives CAWRKRGHF. The chain joins TRBV30 to TRBJ1-5, with D hard to call. CDR1 is GTSNPN, CDR2 SVGIG, per germline (reference sequence). Between the trimmed V and J ends, which lost 3 bases and 15 bases, there was a span of 9 bases. The CDR3 spans 9 residues.

This clonotype was counted many times. The gene calls are TRBV7-2 and TRBJ1-2; TRBD1 agrees at 8 bases. Germline values: CDR1 SGHTA, CDR2 FQGNSA. The J segment lost 4 bases and the V segment lost 0 bases, leaving 7 bases of the junction unmatched. This CDR3 is 16 amino acids long. The CDR3 coding sequence is TGTGCCAGCAGCTTAGCGGGGCAGGGGGCTATCTATGGCTACACCTTC. Encoded protein: CASSLAGQGAIYGYTF.

This clonotype showed up just a few times. The chain recombines TRBV7-2 with TRBJ1-2; D remains unclear. V lost 5 bases, J lost 2 bases, and 6 bases lay in between. The CDR3 sequence is 12 residues long. Germline assignment: CDR1 SGHTA and CDR2 FQGNSA. The CDR3 DNA follows: TGTGCCAGCAGCGAAGACAACTATGGCTACACCTTC. Translated, it gives CASSEDNYGYTF.

With regard to this clonotype: Relative to the germline gene, one junction end is altered; a read error may explain this. The rearrangement links TRBV9 to TRBJ2-2; 12 nucleotides agree with TRBD2. CDR1 and CDR2 from the germline V gene are SGDLS and YYNGEE. CDR3 length equals 15 residues. Here the CDR3 DNA reads TGTGCCAGCAGCCCTCTAGCGGGAGGGCCCGGGGAGCCGTTTTTT. Encoded protein: CASSPLAGGPGEPFF.

This chain connects TRBV12-3 or TRBV12-4 to TRBJ2-2; weak D call: TRBD2 (6 bases). Trimming stripped 5 bases from V and 3 bases from J, with 13 bases between. CDR3 length: 15 amino acids. The CDR3 region has the DNA TGTGCCAGCAGTCTGCGGTTAGCGGACACCGGGGAGCTGTTTTTT. This codes for CASSLRLADTGELFF.

CDR3 in amino acids: CASSQDHRQNYGYTF. CDR3 nucleotide sequence: TGCGCCAGCAGCCAAGACCATCGGCAGAACTATGGCTACACCTTC. V and J are TRBV4-3 and TRBJ1-2; D gene unclear. Trimming took 0 bases from V and 2 from J, leaving 10 bases between them. In germline, CDR1 is LGHNA, CDR2 YSLEER. The CDR3 runs to 15 residues.

V is TRBV29-1 and J is TRBJ1-4, with 8 bases lining up with TRBD1. The germline V gene has CDR1 SQVTM and CDR2 ANQGSEA. This CDR3 contains 13 residues. The junction had 4 bases not matched to a gene; V was cut back by 6 bases and J by 4 bases. CDR3 nucleotides: TGCAGCGTCGGGGGACAGGATAATGAAAAACTGTTTTTT. Encoded protein: CSVGGQDNEKLFF.

The chain carries TRBV5-1 and TRBJ2-1, with 8 nucleotides matching TRBD2. This CDR3 region has 16 residues. Germline lookup yields CDR1 SGHRS and CDR2 YFSETQ. J lost 4 bases, V lost 0 bases, and 6 bases had no gene match. CDR3 nucleotide sequence: TGCGCCAGCAGCTTGGCCCTAGCGGGTACATACAATGAGCAGTTCTTC. Its protein product is CASSLALAGTYNEQFF.

This clonotype was seen only a few times. The V and J genes are TRBV29-1 and TRBJ2-6; 8 positions agree with TRBD1. The CDR3 runs 18 residues. V was pared by 4 bases and J by 2 bases, with 13 bases of the junction left unmatched. Germline loops: CDR1 SQVTM, CDR2 ANQGSEA. The CDR3 DNA sequence: TGCAGCGTTGTCGACCTAGGCAGGGGGCACCCTGGGGCCAACGTCCTGACTTTC. Translation gives CSVVDLGRGHPGANVLTF.